These 5 T cell receptor beta chains originate from one sample sequenced in a study of shared clonotypes between healthy human individuals. Clones were sequenced by immunoSEQ multiplex PCR, and TCRdb holds only the in-frame ones, with some missing. This table has some 300,000 clones, more than 60% appearing once. Sample: memory CD4+ T cells sorted from blood. Subset: CD45RA-negative fraction. The receptors stem from a man aged 25 to 40 in good health.

This chain connects TRBV6-1 to TRBJ1-4, with 9 bases that match TRBD1. The CDR3 is 14 amino acids. Trimming cost V 9 bases and J 8 bases; bases outside gene matches: 10. Germline lookup yields CDR1 MNHNS and CDR2 SASEGT. The CDR3 here is CASGQGYPGEKLFF. The DNA of the CDR3 is TGTGCCAGTGGACAGGGGTATCCGGGGGAAAAACTGTTTTTT.

The chain recombines TRBV19 with TRBJ1-1, with D possibly being TRBD1 (5 bases). The V end was cut by 3 bases, the J end by 1 base, with 12 bases between. The CDR3 spans 15 residues. The germline V gene has CDR1 LNHDA and CDR2 SQIVND (reference sequence). This chain's CDR3 is CASSIGHLRNTEAFF. The CDR3 region has the DNA TGTGCCAGTAGTATCGGACATCTACGGAACACTGAAGCTTTCTTT.

The V call is TRBV11-2, the J call TRBJ2-5; D gene ambiguous. Trimming left V 1 base short and J 2 bases short, with 8 bases between. Germline V gives CDR1 SGHAT, CDR2 FQNNGV. This CDR3 is 14 amino acids long. CDR3 nucleotides: TGTGCCAGCAGCTTAGGTGGCCCGCAAGAGACCCAGTACTTC. It is translated as CASSLGGPQETQYF.

V and J are TRBV7-8 and TRBJ2-1; perhaps TRBD2 as D (6 bases). Trimming shortened V by 3 bases and J by 9 bases, and 12 bases separated the two germline ends. CDR3 length: 13 residues. Germline loops: CDR1 SGHVS, CDR2 FQNEAQ. CDR3 sequence: CASSFRLDGEQFF. CDR3 coding DNA: TGTGCCAGCAGCTTCCGACTAGACGGTGAGCAGTTCTTC.

The rearrangement uses TRBV11-2 and TRBJ1-1, with D unclear. Germline values: CDR1 SGHAT, CDR2 FQNNGV. The CDR3 spans 14 residues. V was clipped by 6 bases and J by 0 bases, with 11 bases between them. The CDR3 nucleotides read TGTGCCAGCAGGGGCGAACCGATGAACACTGAAGCTTTCTTT. This sequence encodes CASRGEPMNTEAFF. Full variable domain (rest looked up from reference TRBV11-2 and TRBJ1-1): EAGVAQSPRYKIIEKRQSVAFWCNPISGHATLYWYQQILGQGPKLLIQFQNNGVVDDSQLPKDRFSAERLKGVDSTLKIQPAKLEDSAVYLCASRGEPMNTEAFFGQGTRLTVV.